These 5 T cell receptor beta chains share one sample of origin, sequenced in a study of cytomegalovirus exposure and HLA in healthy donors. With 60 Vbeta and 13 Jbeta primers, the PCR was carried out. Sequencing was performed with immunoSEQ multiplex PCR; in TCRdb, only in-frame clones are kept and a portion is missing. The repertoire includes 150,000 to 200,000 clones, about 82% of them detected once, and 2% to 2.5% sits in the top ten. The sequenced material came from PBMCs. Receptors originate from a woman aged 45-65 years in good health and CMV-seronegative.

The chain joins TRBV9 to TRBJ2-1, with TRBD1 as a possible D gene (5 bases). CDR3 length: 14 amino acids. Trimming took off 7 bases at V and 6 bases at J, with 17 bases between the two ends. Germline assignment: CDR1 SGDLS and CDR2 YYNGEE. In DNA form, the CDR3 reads TGTGCCAGCTCCTCCCTAGGCAGGGCCAATGAGCAGTTCTTC. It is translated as CASSSLGRANEQFF.

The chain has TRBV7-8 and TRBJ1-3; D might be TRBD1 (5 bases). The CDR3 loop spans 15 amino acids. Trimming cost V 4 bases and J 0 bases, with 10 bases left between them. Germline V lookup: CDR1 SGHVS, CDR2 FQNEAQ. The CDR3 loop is CASSWGGISGNTIYF. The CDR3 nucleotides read TGTGCCAGCAGCTGGGGGGGAATCTCTGGAAACACCATATATTTT.

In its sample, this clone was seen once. The CDR3: CASSQAQGQEKLFF. The CDR3 DNA reads as TGTGCCAGCAGCCAAGCACAGGGTCAGGAAAAACTGTTTTTT. The genes are TRBV4-2 and TRBJ1-4; D is possibly TRBD1 (6 bases). CDR3 size: 14 residues. Between the trimmed V and J ends, which lost 1 base and 8 bases, there was a span of 11 bases. Looked up from germline, CDR1 is LGHNA and CDR2 is YNFKEQ.

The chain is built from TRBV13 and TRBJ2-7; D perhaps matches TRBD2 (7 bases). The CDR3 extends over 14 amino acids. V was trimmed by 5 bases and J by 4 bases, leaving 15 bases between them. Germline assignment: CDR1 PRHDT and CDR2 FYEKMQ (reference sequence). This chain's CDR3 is CASSRRGEGYEQYF. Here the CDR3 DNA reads TGTGCCAGCAGCCGGAGGGGGGAGGGGTACGAGCAGTACTTC.

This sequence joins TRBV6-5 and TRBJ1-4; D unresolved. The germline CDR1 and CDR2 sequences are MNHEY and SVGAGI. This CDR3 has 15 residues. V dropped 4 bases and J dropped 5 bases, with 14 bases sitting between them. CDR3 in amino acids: CASSSPGMANEKLFF. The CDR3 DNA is TGTGCCAGCAGTTCGCCGGGGATGGCAAATGAAAAACTGTTTTTT.